The T cell receptor beta chain described here comes from a study of graft-versus-host responses after intestinal transplantation. Study details: Each transplant was multivisceral, liver-intestinal, or isolated intestinal. All recipients got anti-thymocyte globulin induction, then tacrolimus and steroids for approximately 3 years.

Findings of the study overall: Investigators detected GvH clones in recipient marrow, with some emerging earlier in ileum or blood. After transplant, early declines in HvG clones were associated with peak levels of circulating GvH clones.

The CDR3 is made up of 14 amino acids. Deletions cut 0 bases from V and 0 bases from J, with 6 bases between. Germline V gene lookup returns CDR1 SGHRS and CDR2 YFSETQ. TCRdb's table, derived via immunoSEQ multiplex PCR, lists solely in-frame clones and lacks some. The table lists about 23,000 clones, approximately 91% of them singletons. Points on this clone: The antigen remains unidentified.

Sequenced here: PBMCs, sampled around 40 days after intestinal transplant. V gene TRBV5-1 combines with J gene TRBJ2-5; no definite D call. The TCR sequence derives from a human patient who received an intestinal transplant, so some T cells may come from the graft donor. CDR3 residues: CASSLGWDQETQYF. In DNA, the CDR3 is TGCGCCAGCAGCTTGGGTTGGGACCAAGAGACCCAGTACTTC.